The sequence of this TCR beta chain was determined in a study of blood T cells in healthy people across ages (dated by TCRdb to about 2015). About the investigation overall: Template switching captured roughly one uniquely barcoded TCR beta cDNA molecule per two T cells in model experiments. The study analyzed two additional independent replicas of 1 million unique cDNA reads from the same blood draw for two donors, one aged 18 to 30 and one aged 80 or older. To track age-related changes in TCR beta repertoire diversity, the study relied on deep sequencing normalized with unique cDNA molecular identifiers. The donors were divided into four age groups: young (average around 16 years), middle-aged (about 39), aged (under 70) and long-lived (roughly 82). Paper-wide results and their limitations: There was a strong correlation between observed TCR beta diversity and the percentage of naive T cells measured by flow cytometry. Donor CMV infection status was unknown, potentially confounding age-related changes in expanded clonotypes. Bulk unsorted PBMC profiling prevented conclusive comparison of naive and antigen-experienced compartments. As age increased, observed TCR beta diversity per million T cells dropped in a roughly linear way, and a significant reduction was already evident by age about 40. Compared with the aged group, more naive CD4+ T cells, fewer expanded clones and increased TCR diversity were shown by the long-lived group, suggesting age selection. Estimates of total diversity based on one million sequenced T cells were considered lower bounds and underestimates.

The CDR3 measures 13 amino acids from cysteine to phenylalanine. Kept here is only the CDR3 DNA, which spans 39 bases and is read in frame from base 1. CDR1 and CDR2 were assigned from the germline V gene as MNHEY and SVGAGI. Library preparation employed 5' RACE. Sequencing instrument: Illumina HiSeq 2500. The second PCR ran for roughly 6 to 11 cycles and used a J-beta primer mix along with a sample-barcoded 5' primer. A unique molecular identifier was introduced onto each TCR beta cDNA molecule by a template-switch 5' adaptor carrying 12 random nucleotides. At least 2.5 million CDR3-containing paired-end reads were obtained from each sample. First-strand cDNA synthesis was performed from all RNA using the Mint cDNA synthesis kit, with priming by a TRBC-specific oligonucleotide. All cDNA was treated with uracil-DNA glycosylase and then went through a first 18-cycle PCR with the universal primers M1SS and BC2_uni_R. Concerning the study's data processing: For normalization, 1 million high-quality reads were randomly selected from each sample, with every read carrying a distinct molecular identifier. Instead of being binned into consensus sequences, reads with shared molecular identifiers were discarded. MiTCR, set to a Q25 quality threshold and the strictest error-elimination algorithm, was used for CDR3 identification, clonotype clustering and error correction. A nonparametric unseen species model with Euler transformation was used to estimate lower-bound total TCR beta diversity. The public reads were reanalyzed by TCRdb: fastp trimming at Q25, MiXCR alignment, in-frame beta chains only. Entries that share a CDR3 protein sequence are merged under the most common genes and DNA. Clone size and V and J calls follow TCRdb, not the original study. The sample data list some 850,000 distinct CDR3 sequences, and about 26% of these were observed just once. The ten biggest clones cover approximately 2.9% of the sample.

For this clonotype: The antigen this receptor binds is unknown. An end of the junction differs from the germline gene, which may be a read error.

Donors were a few dozen systemically healthy Caucasian individuals from Russia aged 6 to 90 years. Each donor gave around 9 milliliters of peripheral blood, collected into EDTA-treated Vacutainer tubes. Ficoll-Paque density-gradient centrifugation was used to isolate PBMCs, with at least 7 million obtained per sample. Total RNA, at least 5 micrograms per sample, was extracted from PBMCs with Trizol reagent. Naive CD45RAhigh/CD27high T cell percentages were measured by flow cytometry on a PBMC aliquot from every donor. This same sample was also taken into another study, of T cells of mothers and their children. Per the second study: Donors were nine systemically healthy Caucasian individuals: three mothers and their six children. cDNA synthesis used all of the extracted RNA, with 1.5 ug of RNA in each 15 ul reaction. In the second PCR, sample barcodes and 2-4 random nucleotides were introduced via the M1S primer. Over 8.5 million TCR beta CDR3 reads were obtained for each mother, and millions of reads were obtained for each child. In both related and unrelated pairs, thymic selection shapes the output of TCR recombination in a similar way, with inherited differences having only a minor effect. Related mother-child pairs always showed normalized repertoire overlap that was slightly higher than in unrelated mother-child pairs, though the difference was never significant. No persistent microchimeric T cell clones were detected, at a sensitivity of 90 to 100 clones per million clonotypes. To look for features that set related mother-child pairs apart from unrelated individuals, the researchers ran deep NGS to compare the TCR beta repertoires of mothers and children. The mean age was approximately 41 +/- 4 years for the mothers and approximately 11 +/- 4 years for the children. Libraries were sequenced on Illumina HiSeq 2000 with 100+100 nt paired-end reads after adapter ligation with NEBNext reagents. Mother and child libraries were prepared a month apart and sequenced in separate runs to prevent cross-contamination. Each donor had between about 450,000 and 2,100,000 distinct TCR beta clonotypes identified. Naive TCR beta clonotypes were estimated from low-frequency clonotypes matched to each donor's FACS-determined naive share, without sorting.

The sequencing input was blood. The origin of this receptor is a boy between 5 and 17 years old in good health. The chain couples TRBV6-5 to TRBJ2-2; the D element could tentatively be TRBD1 or TRBD2, as 5 bases agree for each. The CDR3 region: CASSPLGTGEQFF. The DNA reads TGTGCCAGCAGTCCCCTAGGGACCGGGGAGCAGTTTTTT.